Reported below is one TCR beta chain. Its specificity is not known. The CDR3 totals 12 residues. Trimming took off 5 bases at V and 7 bases at J, with 9 bases between the two ends. Germline CDR1 LGHNA, CDR2 YNFKEQ. The data derive from a study of CD8 T cells in ankylosing spondylitis. Regarding the study as a whole: Before this, some motif variants had been reported in reactive arthritis synovial fluid and blood. Matched synovial fluid from ankylosing spondylitis patients was reported to be enriched for disease-linked clones. In peripheral blood, disease-linked CD8+ clones occurred at relatively low frequencies. Seemingly characteristic of ankylosing spondylitis blood was a TCR beta motif consisting of under 10 highly homologous variants.

Making the TCR beta libraries involved quantitative 5'-RACE with molecular barcodes. TCRdb reanalysed the 5' RACE reads using MiXCR and keeps one entry per CDR3 protein. Altogether 750,000 to 850,000 distinct CDR3 sequences are present, 10% to 15% being singletons, with the ten largest covering about 0.49%. The sequencing sample was made of blood, either unsorted or a sorted T cell fraction (not recorded which). The chain carries TRBV4-2 and TRBJ2-4; D is uncertain. The sequence came from a male donor with ankylosing spondylitis. The CDR3 region is CASSTPRNIQYF. The CDR3 DNA reads as TGTGCCAGCAGCACCCCCCGGAACATTCAGTACTTC.